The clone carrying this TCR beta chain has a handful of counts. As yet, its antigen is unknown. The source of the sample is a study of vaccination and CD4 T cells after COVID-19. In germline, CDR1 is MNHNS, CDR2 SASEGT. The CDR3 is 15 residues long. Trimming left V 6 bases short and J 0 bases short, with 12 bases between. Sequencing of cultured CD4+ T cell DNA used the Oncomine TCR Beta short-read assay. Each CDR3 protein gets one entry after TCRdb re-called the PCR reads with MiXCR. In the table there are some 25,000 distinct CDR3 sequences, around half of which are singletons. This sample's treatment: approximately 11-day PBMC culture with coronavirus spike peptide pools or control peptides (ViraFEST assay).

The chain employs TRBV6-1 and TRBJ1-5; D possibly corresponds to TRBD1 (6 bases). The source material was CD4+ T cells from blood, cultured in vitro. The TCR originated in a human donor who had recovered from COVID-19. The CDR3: CASRRTGNSNQPQHF. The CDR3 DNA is TGTGCCAGCAGGAGAACAGGGAATAGCAATCAGCCCCAGCATTTT.